Listed below are T cell receptor beta chains from one sample, sequenced in a study of blood T cell repertoires in COVID-19. TCRdb keeps only in-frame clones here, not all; method: immunoSEQ multiplex PCR. The sample has tens of thousands of clones; less than 95% are singletons. The sample consisted of peripheral blood. The receptors here all came from a man between 50 and 59 years old with COVID-19, enrolled during active disease. CDR3s include the opening cysteine and the closing phenylalanine or tryptophan. The D gene is left open where the match is weak. Size tells how often a clone was seen (once, few, many) or the class of an expanded clone, and some rows leave it out.

TRBD1	.	TRBV5-6	TRBJ2-7	TGTGCCAGCAGCGGGGACAGGCGATACGAGCAGTACTTC	CASSGDRRYEQYF
.	once	TRBV2	TRBJ2-5	TGTGCCAGCAGTGAAGTCACCACAGGGGCGGGGGAGACCCAGTACTTC	CASSEVTTGAGETQYF
TRBD2	.	TRBV5-4	TRBJ2-7	TGTGCCAGCAGCTTTACTAGCGGGGACTACGAGCAGTACTTC	CASSFTSGDYEQYF
.	few	TRBV6-6	TRBJ1-1	TGTGCCAGCAGTTACTCGACAGCGAACACTGAAGCTTTCTTT	CASSYSTANTEAFF
.	.	TRBV3-1/TRBV3-2	TRBJ2-3	TGTGCCAGCAGCCAAGAAACAACAGCCACAGATACGCAGTATTTT	CASSQETTATDTQYF
.	.	TRBV3-1/TRBV3-2	TRBJ2-4	TGTGCCAGCAGCCAACTCAGCGTAGAAAACATTCAGTACTTC	CASSQLSVENIQYF
.	.	TRBV11-2	TRBJ2-7	TGTGCCAGCAGCTTATTTCCAGCGGCGACCAACTCCTACGAGCAGTACTTC	CASSLFPAATNSYEQYF
TRBD1	.	TRBV4-2	TRBJ1-4	TGTGCCAGCAGCCTCCGGGACAGGGAAAACGAAAAACTGTTTTTT	CASSLRDRENEKLFF
TRBD1	.	TRBV5-1	TRBJ1-4	TGCGCCAGCAGCTTGGTCGGGACAGGGGCTGAAAAACTGTTTTTT	CASSLVGTGAEKLFF
TRBD1	.	TRBV2	TRBJ2-3	TGTGCCAGCCTCTACAGGACAGGGACAGATACGCAGTATTTT	CASLYRTGTDTQYF
TRBD2	.	TRBV4-2	TRBJ2-1	TGTGCCAGCAGCCCTGCGACTAGCGGGAGGGGTAATGAGCAGTTCTTC	CASSPATSGRGNEQFF
TRBD2	.	TRBV18	TRBJ2-1	TGTGCCAGCTCACCACAGGTTCTAGCGGAATACAATGAGCAGTTCTTC	CASSPQVLAEYNEQFF
TRBD1	.	TRBV7-8	TRBJ1-2	TGTGCCAGCAGCCGAAGAACAGACAGGGGCTATGGCTACACCTTC	CASSRRTDRGYGYTF
.	.	TRBV7-2	TRBJ1-6	TGTGCCAGCAGCCCAAAAACAGGGTTTAATTCACCCCTCCACTTT	CASSPKTGFNSPLHF
TRBD1	once	TRBV28	TRBJ2-7	TGTGCCAGCAGTTTCACAGGGGATACGGGCGAGCAGTACTTC	CASSFTGDTGEQYF
.	.	TRBV7-2	TRBJ1-2	TGTGCCAGCAGCTTAGGTGGGGGGTATGGCTACACCTTC	CASSLGGGYGYTF
TRBD1	.	TRBV6-2/TRBV6-3	TRBJ1-5	TGTGCCAGCAGTCTAACCCTACAGGGGGCTCAGCCCCAGCATTTT	CASSLTLQGAQPQHF
TRBD1	once	TRBV5-6	TRBJ1-2	TGTGCCAGCAGCTCGGGACAGGGGTTCTATGGCTACACCTTC	CASSSGQGFYGYTF
.	.	TRBV28	TRBJ1-1	TGTGCCAGCGGGGAGGGACAACCGAACACTGAAGCTTTCTTT	CASGEGQPNTEAFF
TRBD1	.	TRBV19	TRBJ2-5	TGTGCCAGTAGTTCCGGGACAGGGTGGCAAGAGACCCAGTACTTC	CASSSGTGWQETQYF
TRBD2	.	TRBV4-1	TRBJ2-7	TGCGCCAGCAGCCAGCCTGGGACTAGCGCGGCCGAGCAGTACTTC	CASSQPGTSAAEQYF
TRBD1	.	TRBV19	TRBJ2-1	TGTGCCAGTAGTCAACCGAGCAGACAGGGGGCGCGGAATGAGCAGTTCTTC	CASSQPSRQGARNEQFF
.	.	TRBV19	TRBJ2-5	TGTGCCAGTAGTATAATTCGGGGAGAGACCCAGTACTTC	CASSIIRGETQYF
TRBD1	.	TRBV7-3	TRBJ1-1	TGTGCCAGCAGCACTTCGAACAGGGGTCGAGAGGGAGCTTTCTTT	CASSTSNRGREGAFF
TRBD1	.	TRBV6-5	TRBJ1-5	TGTGCCAGCTCTCCCCGGGACAGGAATCAGCCCCAGCATTTT	CASSPRDRNQPQHF
TRBD2	.	TRBV5-3	TRBJ2-7	TGTGCCAGAAGCTTGGCCACAGGCCTGGGGGGGGAGCAGTACTTC	CARSLATGLGGEQYF
TRBD2	.	TRBV6-5	TRBJ2-7	TGTGCCAGCAGTTACTCGATAGCGGGAGGGTTCTACGAGCAGTACTTC	CASSYSIAGGFYEQYF
.	.	TRBV2	TRBJ1-6	TGTGCCAGCAGGCCCCGGGAGGAGGGTAGTCTCCACTTT	CASRPREEGSLHF
TRBD1	.	TRBV7-3	TRBJ1-2	TGTGCCAGCAGCTTGGACAGGTCCCTTGGCTACACCTTC	CASSLDRSLGYTF
.	few	TRBV18	TRBJ2-2	TGTGCCAGCTCACCCAATACTGAACTAGCTCCCGGGGAGCTGTTTTTT	CASSPNTELAPGELFF
.	.	TRBV10-3	TRBJ2-1	TGTGCCATCCTCCAGACGGGGAGCTCCTACAATGAGCAGTTCTTC	CAILQTGSSYNEQFF
.	once	TRBV27	TRBJ2-5	TGTGCCAGCAGTCCCGTTGGTAGAGAGACCCAGTACTTC	CASSPVGRETQYF
TRBD1	.	TRBV2	TRBJ2-3	TGTGCCAGCAGTAGGGGACAGGGGACAGCAGATACGCAGTATTTT	CASSRGQGTADTQYF
.	.	TRBV4-1	TRBJ1-2	TGCGCCAGCAGCCTTCGGGGAGGGGCTAACTATGGCTACACCTTC	CASSLRGGANYGYTF
TRBD1	.	TRBV6-2/TRBV6-3	TRBJ1-5	TGTGCCAGCAGTTCGACAGGGGGCGGGCAGCCCCAGCATTTT	CASSSTGGGQPQHF
.	once	TRBV24-1	TRBJ2-5	TGTGCCACCAGTGATTTGCGGGGTCCCGGAGAGACCCAGTACTTC	CATSDLRGPGETQYF
.	.	TRBV6-4	TRBJ2-2	TGTGCCAGCAGTGAATTGAGTAGCGGAACCACCGGGGAGCTGTTTTTT	CASSELSSGTTGELFF